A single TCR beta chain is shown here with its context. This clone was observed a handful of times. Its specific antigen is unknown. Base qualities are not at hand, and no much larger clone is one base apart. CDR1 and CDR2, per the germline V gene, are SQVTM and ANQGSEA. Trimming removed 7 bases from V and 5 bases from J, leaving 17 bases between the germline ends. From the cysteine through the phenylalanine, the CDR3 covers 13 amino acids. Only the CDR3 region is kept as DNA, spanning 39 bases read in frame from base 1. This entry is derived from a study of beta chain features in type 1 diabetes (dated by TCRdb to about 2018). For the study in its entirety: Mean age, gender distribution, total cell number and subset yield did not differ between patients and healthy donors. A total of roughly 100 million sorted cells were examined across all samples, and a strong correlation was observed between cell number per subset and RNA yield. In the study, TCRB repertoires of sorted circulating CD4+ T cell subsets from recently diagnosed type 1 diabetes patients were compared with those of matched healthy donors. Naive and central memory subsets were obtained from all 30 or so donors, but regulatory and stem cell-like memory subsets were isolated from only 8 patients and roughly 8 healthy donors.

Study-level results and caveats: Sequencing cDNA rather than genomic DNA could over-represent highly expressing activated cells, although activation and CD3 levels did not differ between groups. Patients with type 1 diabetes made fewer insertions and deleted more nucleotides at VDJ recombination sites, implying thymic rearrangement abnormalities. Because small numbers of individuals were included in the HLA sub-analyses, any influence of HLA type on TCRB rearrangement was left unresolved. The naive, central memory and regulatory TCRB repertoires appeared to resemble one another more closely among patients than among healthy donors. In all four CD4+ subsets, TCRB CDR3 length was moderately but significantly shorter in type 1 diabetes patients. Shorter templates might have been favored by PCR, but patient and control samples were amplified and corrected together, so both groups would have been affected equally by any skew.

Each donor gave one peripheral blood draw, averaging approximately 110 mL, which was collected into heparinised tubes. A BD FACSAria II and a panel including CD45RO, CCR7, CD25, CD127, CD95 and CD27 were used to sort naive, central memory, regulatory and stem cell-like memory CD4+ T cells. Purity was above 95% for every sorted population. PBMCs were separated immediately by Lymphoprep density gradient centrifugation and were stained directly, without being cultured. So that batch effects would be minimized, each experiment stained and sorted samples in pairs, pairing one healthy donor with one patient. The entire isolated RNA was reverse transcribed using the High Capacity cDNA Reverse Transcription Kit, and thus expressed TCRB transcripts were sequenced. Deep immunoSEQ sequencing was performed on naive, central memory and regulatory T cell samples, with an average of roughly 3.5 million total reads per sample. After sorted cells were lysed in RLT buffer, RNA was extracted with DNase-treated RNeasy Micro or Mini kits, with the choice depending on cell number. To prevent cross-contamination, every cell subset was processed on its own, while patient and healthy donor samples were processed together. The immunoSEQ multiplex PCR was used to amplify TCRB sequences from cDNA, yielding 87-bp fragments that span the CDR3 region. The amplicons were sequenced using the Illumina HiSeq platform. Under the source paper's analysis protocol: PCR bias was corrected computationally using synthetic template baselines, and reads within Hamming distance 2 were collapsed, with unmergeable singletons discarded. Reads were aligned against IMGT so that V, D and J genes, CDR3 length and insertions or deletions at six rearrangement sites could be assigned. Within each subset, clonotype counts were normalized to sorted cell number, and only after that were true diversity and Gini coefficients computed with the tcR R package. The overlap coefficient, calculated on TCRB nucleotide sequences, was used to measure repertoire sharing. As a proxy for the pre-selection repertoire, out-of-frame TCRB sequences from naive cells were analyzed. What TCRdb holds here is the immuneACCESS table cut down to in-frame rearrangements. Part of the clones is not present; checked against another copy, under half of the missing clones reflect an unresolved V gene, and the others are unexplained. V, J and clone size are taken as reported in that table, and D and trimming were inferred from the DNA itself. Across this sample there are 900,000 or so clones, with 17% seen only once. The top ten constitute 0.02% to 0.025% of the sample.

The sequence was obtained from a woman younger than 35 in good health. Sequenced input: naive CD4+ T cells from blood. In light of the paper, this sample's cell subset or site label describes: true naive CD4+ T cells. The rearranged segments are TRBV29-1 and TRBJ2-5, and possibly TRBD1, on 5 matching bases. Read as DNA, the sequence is TGCAGCGCCGATGGCAGGGAAGGGGAGACCCAGTACTTC. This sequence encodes CSADGREGETQYF.